Each of the 20 T cell receptor beta chains below was sequenced from the same sample in a study of long-term antiretroviral therapy in people with HIV. Investigators performed immunoSEQ version v3.0 at survey level. Repertoires were generated with immunoSEQ multiplex PCR, while TCRdb's copy carries only in-frame clones and drops some. The sample lists some 24,000 clones; roughly 83% were seen once. Sequencing used unsorted PBMCs, obtained 0.7 years before starting antiretroviral therapy. These receptor sequences come from a man aged 25-45 years with HIV.

The rearrangement links TRBV29-1 to TRBJ1-1; perhaps TRBD1 as D (6 bases). V was clipped by 6 bases and J by 0 bases, with 11 bases between them. This CDR3 is built from 13 residues. Germline CDR1 and CDR2: SQVTM and ANQGSEA. CDR3 amino acids: CSVSGEVNTEAFF. The CDR3 coding sequence is TGCAGCGTCTCAGGGGAGGTGAACACTGAAGCTTTCTTT.

This chain connects TRBV9 to TRBJ2-3; possibly TRBD1 for D (5 bases). CDR1 is SGDLS, CDR2 YYNGEE, per germline. The CDR3 has 14 amino acids. Trimming cost V 0 bases and J 1 base, with 6 bases left between them. CDR3 nucleotides: TGTGCCAGCAGCGTAGGACAGCGCACAGATACGCAGTATTTT. Translating it yields CASSVGQRTDTQYF.

The V gene is TRBV7-2, the J gene TRBJ1-2; 9 bases match TRBD1. The V segment lost 4 bases and the J segment 1 base; nucleotides outside the gene matches: 10. This CDR3 spans 17 amino acids. Looked up from germline, CDR1 is SGHTA and CDR2 is FQGNSA. CDR3 in DNA: TGTGCCAGCAGCTCACAGGGGGCAACCGGGGTTAACTATGGCTACACCTTC. It specifies CASSSQGATGVNYGYTF.

The gene calls are TRBV5-1 and TRBJ2-5; 9 bases map to TRBD2. The V gene's germline CDR1 is SGHRS and CDR2 YFSETQ. This CDR3 is 16 amino acids long. Trimming cost V 0 bases and J 1 base; bases outside gene matches: 4. CDR3 residues: CASSLGGTSPQETQYF. CDR3 DNA sequence: TGCGCCAGCAGCTTGGGTGGGACTAGCCCCCAAGAGACCCAGTACTTC.

The chain employs TRBV29-1 and TRBJ2-1; 15 bases match TRBD2. The CDR3 is 18 amino acids. Unmatched junction bases numbered 11, after V lost 2 bases and J lost 6 bases. Germline lookup yields CDR1 SQVTM and CDR2 ANQGSEA. The CDR3 protein is CSVETGFSGLAGGNEQFF. The CDR3 region has the DNA TGCAGCGTTGAAACGGGTTTTTCGGGACTAGCGGGGGGCAATGAGCAGTTCTTC.

The chain employs TRBV7-8 and TRBJ2-3, with 8 bases aligning to TRBD2. The CDR3 has 16 amino acids. The J segment lost 2 bases and the V segment lost 5 bases, leaving 9 bases of the junction unmatched. Germline V CDR1 and CDR2: SGHVS, FQNEAQ. Here the CDR3 DNA reads TGTGCCAGCAGCAGTAGCGGGAAAAGAAACACAGATACGCAGTATTTT. The encoded protein is CASSSSGKRNTDTQYF. Variable domain in full (rest from reference TRBV7-8 and TRBJ2-3): GAGVSQSPRYKVAKRGQDVALRCDPISGHVSLFWYQQALGQGPEFLTYFQNEAQLDKSGLPSDRFFAERPEGSVSTLKIQRTQQEDSAVYLCASSSSGKRNTDTQYFGPGTRLTVL.

V is TRBV9 and J is TRBJ2-1; 9 nucleotides agree with TRBD2. CDR3 length: 15 amino acids. Germline CDR1 and CDR2: SGDLS and YYNGEE. Losses at the gene ends were 4 bases for V and 5 bases for J; bases not matched to a gene: 7. CDR3 in DNA: TGTGCCAGCAGCCCACGGACTAGCGTGGACAATGAGCAGTTCTTC. Translating gives CASSPRTSVDNEQFF.

This chain joins TRBV9 and TRBJ2-7, with TRBD2 matching over 7 bases. The germline gives CDR1 SGDLS, CDR2 YYNGEE. The ends lost 4 bases at V and 2 bases at J; junction bases unmatched: 6. CDR3 length: 14 residues. This CDR3 reads CASSLTSAPYEQYF. The DNA for the CDR3 is TGTGCCAGCAGCCTAACTAGCGCTCCCTACGAGCAGTACTTC.

The chain joins TRBV7-9 to TRBJ2-7; 9 bases agree with TRBD1. J gave up 2 bases and V 0 bases, and 2 bases lay outside the gene matches. CDR3 size: 15 residues. Looked up from germline, CDR1 is SEHNR and CDR2 is FQNEAQ (reference sequence). The CDR3 loop reads CASSLAQGATYEQYF. The CDR3 DNA is TGTGCCAGCAGCTTAGCACAGGGGGCGACCTACGAGCAGTACTTC. The full variable domain, completed using reference TRBV7-9 and TRBJ2-7, is DTGVSQNPRHKITKRGQNVTFRCDPISEHNRLYWYRQTLGQGPEFLTYFQNEAQLEKSRLLSDRFSAERPKGSFSTLEIQRTEQGDSAMYLCASSLAQGATYEQYFGPGTRLTVT.

The chain carries TRBV10-3 and TRBJ2-2, with 8 bases fitting TRBD1. The CDR3 runs to 12 residues. The germline CDR1 and CDR2 sequences are ENHRY and SYGVKD. Unmatched junction bases numbered 4, after V lost 9 bases and J lost 7 bases. The CDR3 DNA sequence: TGTGCCATATGGACAGGGAACGGGGAGCTGTTTTTT. Translating it yields CAIWTGNGELFF.

The rearrangement links TRBV6-1 to TRBJ2-3, with D hard to call. From germline, CDR1 is MNHNS and CDR2 SASEGT. The CDR3 is made up of 14 amino acids. Trimming removed 3 bases at V and 2 bases at J, with 9 bases between. The CDR3 DNA sequence: TGTGCCAGCAGTGATCGGGCGAACACAGATACGCAGTATTTT. Protein sequence: CASSDRANTDTQYF.

CDR3 amino acids: CASSYAATGVNTEAFF. The CDR3 DNA sequence: TGTGCCAGCAGTTACGCGGCGACAGGGGTGAACACTGAAGCTTTCTTT. The gene calls are TRBV6-5 and TRBJ1-1; 8 nucleotides line up with TRBD1. The CDR3 spans 16 residues. J gave up 0 bases and V 2 bases, and 5 bases lay outside the gene matches. Germline V gene data show CDR1 as MNHEY and CDR2 as SVGAGI.

This clone was counted between two and nine times. J is TRBJ1-4 and V is TRBV6-5; D may be TRBD1 (6 bases). CDR1 is MNHEY and CDR2 is SVGAGI in the germline V gene. V lost 6 bases, J lost 4 bases, and 15 bases lay in between. CDR3 length: 15 residues. This chain's CDR3 is CASRGEGTSNEKLFF. Written as DNA, the CDR3 is TGTGCCAGCAGGGGGGAGGGGACAAGTAATGAAAAACTGTTTTTT.

The rearrangement links TRBV5-6 to TRBJ1-3, with D possibly TRBD1 on 5 matching bases. CDR1 SGHDT and CDR2 YYEEEE come from the germline V gene. V was clipped by 4 bases and J by 0 bases, with 11 bases between them. The CDR3 has 15 amino acids. In nucleotides, the CDR3 is TGTGCCAGCAGCCTGGGACGGCACTCTGGAAACACCATATATTTT. It is translated as CASSLGRHSGNTIYF. The whole variable domain, remainder taken from reference TRBV5-6 and TRBJ1-3, is DAGVTQSPTHLIKTRGQQVTLRCSPKSGHDTVSWYQQALGQGPQFIFQYYEEEERQRGNFPDRFSGHQFPNYSSELNVNALLLGDSALYLCASSLGRHSGNTIYFGEGSWLTVV.

The chain employs TRBV28 and TRBJ2-7, with TRBD2 matching over 13 bases. This CDR3 is built from 15 residues. V dropped 6 bases and J dropped 4; count of bases not matched to a gene: 6. Germline V CDR1 and CDR2: MDHEN, SYDVKM. Here the CDR3 reads CASRPTSGGPYEQYF. The CDR3 DNA reads as TGTGCCAGCAGACCGACTAGCGGGGGGCCGTACGAGCAGTACTTC.

This sequence joins TRBV2 and TRBJ2-2; 10 positions agree with TRBD2. This CDR3 comprises 15 residues. The junction had 5 bases not matched to a gene; V was cut back by 6 bases and J by 4 bases. Germline loops: CDR1 SNHLY, CDR2 FYNNEI. The CDR3 DNA follows: TGTGCCAGCAGCTCAGCGGGGGGGCTCACCGGGGAGCTGTTTTTT. As protein: CASSSAGGLTGELFF.

The chain employs TRBV4-1 and TRBJ2-1; D is ambiguous. The CDR3 runs 15 residues. CDR1 and CDR2 (germline): MGHRA, YSYEKL. The germline V and J ends were trimmed by 2 bases and 1 base, with 9 bases remaining between them. The CDR3 DNA follows: TGCGCCAGCAGCCAAAAGGAAAAGTCCTACAATGAGCAGTTCTTC. It is translated as CASSQKEKSYNEQFF.

The J gene is TRBJ2-5, the V gene TRBV2, with D possibly matching TRBD2 (5 bases). CDR1 is SNHLY and CDR2 is FYNNEI in the germline V gene. This CDR3 has 15 amino acids. V lost 7 bases and J 2 bases, leaving 17 bases between the germline ends. Here the CDR3 reads CASIPLTMAQETQYF. The CDR3 DNA reads TGTGCCAGCATTCCCTTGACTATGGCACAAGAGACCCAGTACTTC.

This chain connects TRBV27 to TRBJ2-7, with 10 bases aligning to TRBD1. The V and J ends lost 2 bases and 6 bases, in that order; junction bases with no gene match: 7. The CDR3 has 15 amino acids. Germline values: CDR1 MNHEY, CDR2 SMNVEV (reference sequence). CDR3 protein: CASSLPGTGASEQYF. The CDR3 DNA follows: TGTGCCAGCAGTTTACCCGGGACAGGGGCGTCCGAGCAGTACTTC.

The chain links TRBV7-9 to TRBJ2-7; no reliable D call. Deletions cut 5 bases from V and 0 bases from J, with 11 bases between. The CDR3 has 14 amino acids. The germline V gene has CDR1 SEHNR and CDR2 FQNEAQ (reference sequence). CDR3 coding DNA: TGTGCCAGCAGCCTCGGCAGGAGCTCCTACGAGCAGTACTTC. This encodes CASSLGRSSYEQYF.